Listed here are 6 T cell receptor beta chains from one sample, sequenced in a study of CD8+ T cells in alopecia areata. RNA, once extracted, was reverse transcribed into cDNA for use as the sequencing template. Only in-frame clones appear in the TCRdb table, and some are missing; sequencing was by immunoSEQ multiplex PCR. The data contain about 97,000 clones, roughly two fifths of them seen just once; the ten biggest clones take up about 1.2%. Input material: CD4+ T cells sorted from blood. These receptors all stem from a human donor with alopecia areata.

The V and J genes are TRBV4-2 and TRBJ2-1, with a weak D call TRBD2 (5 bases). Germline V CDR1 and CDR2: LGHNA, YNFKEQ. With 0 bases removed from V and 7 bases from J, the gap between germline ends came to 19 bases. The CDR3 runs 17 residues. CDR3 nucleotides: TGTGCCAGCAGCCAAGAAATCGGGCGCGGGCCCGGTAATGAGCAGTTCTTC. As protein: CASSQEIGRGPGNEQFF.

The chain joins TRBV29-1 to TRBJ1-4; 7 positions match TRBD1. Germline assignment: CDR1 SQVTM and CDR2 ANQGSEA. V shed 1 base and J 4 bases; nucleotides not matched to a gene: 18. There are 19 residues in the CDR3. CDR3 nucleotides: TGCAGCGTTGAAGCCCCGGGTGGAGGGGGCGCCTTATTTAATGAAAAACTGTTTTTT. Its protein is CSVEAPGGGGALFNEKLFF.

Ten or more counts support this clone. The chain joins TRBV7-9 to TRBJ2-6, with a weak D call TRBD1 (5 bases). The CDR3 has 15 residues. Germline V lookup: CDR1 SEHNR, CDR2 FQNEAQ (reference sequence). The V end lost 5 bases, the J end lost 2 bases, and 10 bases lay between the germline ends. The CDR3 loop reads CASSQGNAGANVLTF. In DNA, the CDR3 is TGTGCCAGCAGCCAGGGTAACGCTGGGGCCAACGTCCTGACTTTC.

This chain links TRBV30 with TRBJ1-1, with TRBD1 matching 7 bases. Germline V gene data show CDR1 as GTSNPN and CDR2 as SVGIG (reference sequence). The CDR3 has 14 residues. V was clipped by 4 bases and J by 4 bases; unmatched bases: 9. The CDR3, as DNA: TGTGCCTGGACAACGGACAGGACCGTCACTGAAGCTTTCTTT. It specifies CAWTTDRTVTEAFF.

This sequence joins TRBV11-2 and TRBJ2-1; the D gene is possibly TRBD2 (6 bases). This CDR3 spans 16 amino acids. The V gene lost 3 bases and the J gene lost 4 bases, with 16 bases spanning the gap. CDR1 and CDR2 (germline): SGHAT, FQNNGV. CDR3: CASSFPRGRDYNEQFF. CDR3 in DNA: TGTGCCAGCAGCTTCCCTCGGGGGAGAGATTACAATGAGCAGTTCTTC.

This clone was seen a few times. V gene TRBV7-2 combines with J gene TRBJ2-1; TRBD2 matches at 11 bases. Germline V gives CDR1 SGHTA, CDR2 FQGNSA. The length of the CDR3 is 16 residues. V lost 1 base to trimming and J lost 7 bases; unmatched junction nucleotides: 6. DNA for the CDR3: TGTGCCAGCAGCTTAGGAAGGTCTAGCGGGGGGAATGAGCAGTTCTTC. Its translation: CASSLGRSSGGNEQFF.